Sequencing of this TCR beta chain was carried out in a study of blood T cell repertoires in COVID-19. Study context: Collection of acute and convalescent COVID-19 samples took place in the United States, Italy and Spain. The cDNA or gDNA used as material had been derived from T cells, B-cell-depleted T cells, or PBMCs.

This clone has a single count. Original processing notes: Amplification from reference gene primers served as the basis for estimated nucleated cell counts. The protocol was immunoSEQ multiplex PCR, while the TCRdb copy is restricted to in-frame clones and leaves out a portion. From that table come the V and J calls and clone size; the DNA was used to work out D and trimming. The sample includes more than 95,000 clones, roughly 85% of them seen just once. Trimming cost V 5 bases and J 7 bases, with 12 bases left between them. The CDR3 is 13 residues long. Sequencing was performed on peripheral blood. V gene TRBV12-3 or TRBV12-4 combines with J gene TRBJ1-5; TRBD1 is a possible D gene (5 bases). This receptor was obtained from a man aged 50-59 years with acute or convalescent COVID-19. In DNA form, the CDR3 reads TGTGCCAGCAGTCTCGGGGGAGGCCAGCCCCAGCATTTT. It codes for CASSLGGGQPQHF.